This TCR beta chain was sequenced in a study of CD8+ T cells in alopecia areata. On the study more broadly: Twice a day, 5 to 10 mg of oral tofacitinib was administered to treated patients. By percentage of affected scalp area, the severity of treated patients was scored. Study-level points and caveats: Tissue-resident alphabeta T cells belonging to normal skin likewise get sequenced within scalp specimens.

Extracted RNA was reverse transcribed, and the resulting cDNA served as sequencing template. Libraries were prepared by immunoSEQ multiplex PCR; TCRdb keeps only in-frame clonotypes and omits some of them. Of fewer than 100,000 clones listed, roughly two thirds are singletons. A word on this clone: The antigen remains undetermined.

Treatment of the sample: oral pan-JAK inhibitor, 5-10 mg twice daily. Specimen: CD8+ T cells sorted from blood, collected at week 4, from a patient treated with tofacitinib. The clonotype was recovered from a human donor with alopecia areata.

The chain's CDR3 is CASSQDGSSYNEQFF. As DNA, the CDR3 is TGTGCCAGCAGCCAAGACGGTAGCTCCTACAATGAGCAGTTCTTC. V is TRBV14 and J is TRBJ2-1; D unresolved. Germline loops: CDR1 SGHDN, CDR2 FVKESK. V lost 0 bases to trimming and J lost 0 bases, with 6 bases between them. The CDR3 is 15 residues long.